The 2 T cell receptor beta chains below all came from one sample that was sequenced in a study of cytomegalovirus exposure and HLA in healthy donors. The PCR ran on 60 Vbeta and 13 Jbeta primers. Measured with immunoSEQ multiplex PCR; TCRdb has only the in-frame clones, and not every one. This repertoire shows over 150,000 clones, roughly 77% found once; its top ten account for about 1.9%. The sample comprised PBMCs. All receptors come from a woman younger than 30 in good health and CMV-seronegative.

The CDR3 DNA reads TGCGCCAGCAGCCAAGACAGGGGGGTGGAAAAACTGTTTTTT. Amino acids: CASSQDRGVEKLFF. The chain is built from TRBV4-1 and TRBJ1-4; 7 bases are a match to TRBD1. CDR1 is MGHRA, CDR2 YSYEKL, per germline. J was trimmed by 8 bases and V by 0 bases; bases with no gene match: 3. The CDR3 contains 14 residues.

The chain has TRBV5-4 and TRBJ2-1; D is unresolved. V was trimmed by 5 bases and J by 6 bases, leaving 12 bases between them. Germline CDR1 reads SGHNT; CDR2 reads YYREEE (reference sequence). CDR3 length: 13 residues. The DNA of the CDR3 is TGTGCCAGCAGATCCCCCATGTCCAATGAGCAGTTCTTC. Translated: CASRSPMSNEQFF.